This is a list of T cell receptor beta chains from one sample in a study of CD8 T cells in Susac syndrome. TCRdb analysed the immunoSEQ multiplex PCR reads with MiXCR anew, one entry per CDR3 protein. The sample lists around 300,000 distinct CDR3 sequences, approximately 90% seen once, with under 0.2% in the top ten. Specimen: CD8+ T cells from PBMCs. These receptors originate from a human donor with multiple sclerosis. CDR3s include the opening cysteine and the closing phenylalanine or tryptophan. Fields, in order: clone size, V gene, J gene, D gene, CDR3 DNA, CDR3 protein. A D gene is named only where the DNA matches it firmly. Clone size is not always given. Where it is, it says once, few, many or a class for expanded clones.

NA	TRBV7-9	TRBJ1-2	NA	TGTGCCAGCAGCTTAGGGCCCCGTGGCTACACCTTC	CASSLGPRGYTF
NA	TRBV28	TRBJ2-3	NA	TGTGCCAGCAGTTTAGGGGTCCGGACTATTAGCACAGATACGCAGTATTTT	CASSLGVRTISTDTQYF
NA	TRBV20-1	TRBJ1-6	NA	TGCAGTGCTAGAGCGACAGGCAGCTCCTATAATTCACCCCTCCACTTT	CSARATGSSYNSPLHF
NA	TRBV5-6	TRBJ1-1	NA	TGTGCCAGCAGCTTGATGACTAATAAAGGGCAAGATGAAGCTTTCTTT	CASSLMTNKGQDEAFF
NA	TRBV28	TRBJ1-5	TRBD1	TGTGCCAGCAGCAAGGACAGGGGGCGGGATCAGCCCCAGCATTTT	CASSKDRGRDQPQHF
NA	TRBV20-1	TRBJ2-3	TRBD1	TGCAGTGCTAGTTCGGACAGGGGGCTTCTGGATACGCAGTATTTT	CSASSDRGLLDTQYF
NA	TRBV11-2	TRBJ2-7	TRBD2	TGTGCCAGCAGCTTCAGCGGGAGTACGAACGAGCAGTACTTC	CASSFSGSTNEQYF
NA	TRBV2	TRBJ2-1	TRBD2	TGTGCCAGCATGGGACTAGCGGGGGATTCCTACAATGAGCAGTTCTTC	CASMGLAGDSYNEQFF
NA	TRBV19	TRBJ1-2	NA	TGTGCCAGTACCCTGGGGGGTCCGCCCGGCTACACCTTC	CASTLGGPPGYTF
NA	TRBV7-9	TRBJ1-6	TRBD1	TGTGCCAGCACCCATTTTCCAGGGGGAGGGGATAATTCACCCCTCCACTTT	CASTHFPGGGDNSPLHF
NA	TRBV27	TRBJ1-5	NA	TGTGCCAGCAGTGGACGAGACAATCAGCCCCAGCATTTT	CASSGRDNQPQHF
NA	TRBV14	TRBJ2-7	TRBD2	TGTGCCAGCAGCCAGGCTAGCGGGAGGCCCCACGAGCAGTACTTC	CASSQASGRPHEQYF
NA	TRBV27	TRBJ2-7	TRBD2	TGTGCCAGCAGTTTTCTAGCGGGGGGGCTCTACGAGCAGTACTTC	CASSFLAGGLYEQYF
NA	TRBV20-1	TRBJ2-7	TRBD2	TGCAGTGCTAGAGTATATTACGGACTAGCGGACCGAGGGTACGAGCAGTACTTC	CSARVYYGLADRGYEQYF
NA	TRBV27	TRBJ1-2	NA	TGTGCCAGCAGTTTATCCCCGAGCATCTCTGGCTACACCTTC	CASSLSPSISGYTF
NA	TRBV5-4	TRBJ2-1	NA	TGTGCCAGCAGCTTGGGGGGCATGGCGCAGTTCTTC	CASSLGGMAQFF
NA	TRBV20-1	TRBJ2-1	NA	TGCAGTGCTAGGACAATGACCTCCTACAATGAGCAGTTCTTC	CSARTMTSYNEQFF
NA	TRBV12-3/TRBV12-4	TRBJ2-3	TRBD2	TGTGCCAGCAATTCAGCGGGGCCCGCCGATACGCAGTATTTT	CASNSAGPADTQYF
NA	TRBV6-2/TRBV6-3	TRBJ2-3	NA	TGTGCCAGTTACTTCGGCGATACGCAGTATTTT	CASYFGDTQYF
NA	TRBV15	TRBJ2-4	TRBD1	TGTGCCACCAGCTTTCAGGGGGCAAACATTCAGTACTTC	CATSFQGANIQYF
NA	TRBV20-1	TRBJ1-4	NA	TGCAGTGCTAGCCTACAGGGAGGGGGAGCAACTAATGAAAAACTGTTTTTT	CSASLQGGGATNEKLFF
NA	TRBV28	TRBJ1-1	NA	TGTGCCAGCAGTTTGCAGGCCCATACTGAAGCTTTCTTT	CASSLQAHTEAFF
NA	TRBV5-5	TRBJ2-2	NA	TGTGCCAGCAGCTTTGGAACCGGGGCGAACACCGGGGAGCTGTTTTTT	CASSFGTGANTGELFF
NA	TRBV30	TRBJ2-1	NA	TGTGCCGGGCAACTTTACAATGAGCAGTTCTTC	CAGQLYNEQFF
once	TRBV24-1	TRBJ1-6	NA	TGTGCCACCAGTGATACCGGGGCCGAGAGGTCCTATAATTCACCCCTCCACTTT	CATSDTGAERSYNSPLHF
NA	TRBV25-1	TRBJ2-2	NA	TGTGCCAGCAGTGAAGTAACCTCGAGAGGGTCCGGGGAGCTGTTTTTT	CASSEVTSRGSGELFF
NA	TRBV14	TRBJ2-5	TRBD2	TGTGCCAGCAGCCAGACGGGGGGACCCCAAGAGACCCAGTACTTC	CASSQTGGPQETQYF
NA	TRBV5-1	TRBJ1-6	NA	TGCGCCAGCAGCTCAAGCAGGGATCTCTATGATTCACCCCTCCACTTT	CASSSSRDLYDSPLHF
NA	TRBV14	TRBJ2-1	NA	TGTGCCAGCAGCCGAGTCCCCTACAATGAGCAGTTCTTC	CASSRVPYNEQFF
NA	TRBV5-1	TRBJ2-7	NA	TGCGCCAGCAGCCTTCGGGCCGCCGCCTACGAGCAGTACTTC	CASSLRAAAYEQYF
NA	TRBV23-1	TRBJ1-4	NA	TGCGCCAGCAGTCAGGGGGAAGGATCTACTAATGAAAAACTGTTTTTT	CASSQGEGSTNEKLFF